The sequence of this T cell receptor (beta chain) was determined in a study of T cell responses to AZD1222 COVID-19 vaccine. Overall study results and limits: It should be noted that donors were predominantly white British and more often female, and clonal diversity was possibly underestimated. Along spike, vaccine-associated CD4 TCRs were found throughout, with dominance at 160-218 and 743-854. Seropositivity was recorded at baseline in only a handful of AZD1222 recipients.

The CDR3 totals 13 residues. V was cut by 8 bases and J by 2 bases, with 11 bases left in between. Germline V gene sequence: CDR1 MDHEN, CDR2 SYDVKM. In regard to this clone: As yet, its antigen is unknown.

The protocol was immunoSEQ multiplex PCR, while the TCRdb copy is restricted to in-frame clones and leaves out a portion. The profile covers around 120,000 clones, with 88% appearing a single time and around 8.7% taken by the ten largest. This receptor was obtained from an adult in good health. V is TRBV28 and J is TRBJ2-3; D is unresolved. Sample: peripheral blood, taken on day 0 of AZD1222 vaccination. In DNA, the CDR3 is TGTGCCAGCGGTTCGGCTCCCACAGATACGCAGTATTTT. Its protein product is CASGSAPTDTQYF.